This T cell receptor (beta chain) was obtained from a study of spatial heterogeneity in lung cancer. Study-wide context: Across the raw uncorrected reads, a unique TCR and UMI combination was observed, on average, more than ten times.

This clonotype was counted at least ten times. TCRdb ran MiXCR on the 5' RACE reads and lists one entry per CDR3 protein. The sample includes 50,000 to 65,000 distinct CDR3 sequences, roughly 7% of them seen just once. Sample time point: sample taken at primary tumor resection. Unsorted whole RNA samples from tumor, nontumor lung or frozen PBMC were sequenced. Donation came from about 72 patients with untreated early-stage non-small cell lung cancer. With 1 base clipped from V and 3 bases from J, the junction kept 2 bases outside the gene matches. The CDR3 consists of 14 residues. Germline V gene data show CDR1 as SGHTA and CDR2 as FQGNSA.

The sample in question was PBMCs, obtained at surgery. The chain couples TRBV7-2 to TRBJ2-7, with 8 bases that match TRBD1. This TCR was recovered from a female donor with early-stage non-small cell lung cancer. The CDR3 is CASSLGQGNYEQYF. Written as DNA, the CDR3 is TGTGCCAGCAGCTTAGGACAGGGGAACTACGAGCAGTACTTC.